This T cell receptor beta chain is drawn from a study of T-cell memory formation after mild COVID-19. In this sample, this clonotype turned up a few times. No antigen is known for it. This CDR3 is built from 14 residues. Trimming removed 4 bases from V and 10 bases from J; junction bases left unmatched: 8. Germline CDR1 and CDR2: SGHRS and YFSETQ. The authors produced TCR alpha and TCR beta cDNA libraries with sample barcodes and UMIs by 5'RACE using constant-segment primers. In TCRdb, the 5' RACE reads were re-called with MiXCR into one record per CDR3 protein. The table has some 260,000 distinct CDR3 sequences, 15% to 20% seen once. Broader study findings: Among contracting clones, CD4+ were mainly CM/EM and CD8+ enriched in EMRA. Clones contracting over day 15 to 85 were CD4/CD8 balanced, with later expanders leaning CD4+. Some clones that responded were present in memory (sampled pre-infection), which suggests cross-reactive memory joined.

This sequence was found in a man aged 18-30 years who had mild COVID-19 (a few samples of this study predate the infection). Cell type and time point are not known. Specimen: PBMCs or a T cell subset sorted from them (not recorded which). This rearrangement joins TRBV5-1 to TRBJ1-6; 7 bases agree with TRBD1. Here the CDR3 DNA reads TGCGCCAGCAGCCTTAGACAGGGCGGGTCACCCCTCCACTTT. Residues: CASSLRQGGSPLHF. Filled out from reference TRBV5-1 and TRBJ1-6, the complete variable domain reads KAGVTQTPRYLIKTRGQQVTLSCSPISGHRSVSWYQQTPGQGLQFLFEYFSETQRNKGNFPGRFSGRQFSNSRSEMNVSTLELGDSALYLCASSLRQGGSPLHFGNGTRLTVT.